The rows below give T cell receptor beta chains drawn from one sample of a study of CD8+ T cells in alopecia areata. Only in-frame clones appear in the TCRdb table, and some are missing; sequencing was by immunoSEQ multiplex PCR. Of 170,000 or so clones listed, around 50% are singletons. Sequencing used CD8+ T cells sorted from blood, obtained at week 24, from a patient treated with tofacitinib. The origin of the receptors is a human donor with alopecia areata. The CDR3 runs from the conserved cysteine through the conserved F or W. The order of the fields is D gene, V gene, CDR3 protein. The D gene is left open where the match is weak.

D: NA
V: TRBV6-1
CDR3: CASSEVGTGSFQETQYF

D: NA
V: TRBV15
CDR3: CATSRDWGQRNQPQHF

D: NA
V: TRBV4-1
CDR3: CASSQENPVSGLDEQFF

D: NA
V: TRBV5-1
CDR3: CASRKQKRMNTEAFF

D: TRBD1
V: TRBV11-3
CDR3: CASSFRDRGNYEQYF

D: NA
V: TRBV5-1
CDR3: CASSSSGASYEQYF

D: TRBD2
V: TRBV5-1
CDR3: CASSYSSGGANTQYF

D: NA
V: TRBV6-5
CDR3: CASSYGNIYGYTF

D: NA
V: TRBV30
CDR3: CAWTRAGWSDTQYF

D: NA
V: TRBV5-1
CDR3: CASSLARRGVNEQFF

D: TRBD2
V: TRBV4-1
CDR3: CASSQVPGGEQYF

D: TRBD2
V: TRBV27
CDR3: CASSLPPSGKETQYF

D: NA
V: TRBV7-9
CDR3: CASSSGRNYEQYF

D: NA
V: TRBV9
CDR3: CASSVALQSSELFF

D: NA
V: TRBV4-1
CDR3: CASSQETDTQYF

D: TRBD2
V: TRBV2
CDR3: CLRGSAGDPDTQYF

D: NA
V: TRBV15
CDR3: CATSRRDIAGANVLTF

D: NA
V: TRBV10-3
CDR3: CAISDQGGNQPQHF

D: NA
V: TRBV29-1
CDR3: CSVDQGNGYTF

D: TRBD2
V: TRBV2
CDR3: CASRAGTSAYNEQFF

D: TRBD2
V: TRBV4-1
CDR3: CASSQFTSGDLSYEQYF

D: NA
V: TRBV4-1
CDR3: CASSQEGGAAQYF